The 8 T cell receptor beta chains in this list originate from one sample, sequenced in a study of T cell changes during pregnancy in multiple sclerosis. Using immunoSEQ multiplex PCR, the repertoire was profiled, and TCRdb retains in-frame clones only, with some absent. The top ten hold roughly 7.4% of the sample, which has tens of thousands of clones, 85% to 95% seen once. Sequenced here: CD8+ T cells from peripheral blood mononuclear cells, sampled in the third trimester of pregnancy. The receptor set was obtained from a female donor with multiple sclerosis, enrolled in a pregnancy study.

The chain uses TRBV7-3 and TRBJ2-1; the D gene is possibly TRBD2 (6 bases). V shed 2 bases and J shed 0 bases, with 11 bases lying between them. The V gene's germline CDR1 is SGHTA and CDR2 FQGTGA. CDR3 length equals 16 residues. Here the CDR3 reads CASSLLGGNSYNEQFF. CDR3 in DNA: TGTGCCAGCAGCTTACTGGGCGGGAACTCCTACAATGAGCAGTTCTTC.

J is TRBJ1-5 and V is TRBV2; TRBD1 might be the D (5 bases). V lost 5 bases to trimming and J lost 5 bases, with 16 bases between them. The CDR3 length is 15 residues. Germline V gene data show CDR1 as SNHLY and CDR2 as FYNNEI. The CDR3: CASSKGRVEDQPQHF. Here the CDR3 DNA reads TGTGCCAGCAGTAAAGGCAGGGTGGAAGATCAGCCCCAGCATTTT.

The J gene is TRBJ1-1, the V gene TRBV18, with D uncertain. The CDR3 contains 12 residues. Germline V lookup: CDR1 KGHSH, CDR2 LQKENI. V gave up 6 bases and J gave up 0 bases, with 5 bases separating them. The CDR3 loop is CASSGVNTEAFF. The CDR3 DNA reads TGTGCCAGCTCGGGAGTGAACACTGAAGCTTTCTTT.

The rearrangement joins TRBV10-3 to TRBJ2-6; perhaps TRBD1 as D (6 bases). The CDR3 runs to 18 residues. Trimming took off 3 bases at V and 0 bases at J, with 15 bases between the two ends. Germline V lookup: CDR1 ENHRY, CDR2 SYGVKD. The CDR3 nucleotides read TGTGCCATCAGTGACCCCTCGGGACAATTCTCTGGGGCCAACGTCCTGACTTTC. It encodes CAISDPSGQFSGANVLTF.

The chain recombines TRBV11-2 with TRBJ2-3, with 11 nucleotides matching TRBD2. Per germline, CDR1 SGHAT and CDR2 FQNNGV. The J segment lost 5 bases and the V segment lost 3 bases, leaving 4 bases of the junction unmatched. The CDR3 sequence is 15 residues long. Written as DNA, the CDR3 is TGTGCCAGCAGCTTCACTAGCGGGAGCCAAGATACGCAGTATTTT. Protein: CASSFTSGSQDTQYF.

This sequence joins TRBV27 and TRBJ2-6, with 8 bases fitting TRBD1. The CDR3 runs to 16 residues. The V gene's germline CDR1 is MNHEY and CDR2 SMNVEV (reference sequence). V shed 6 bases and J 2 bases; nucleotides not matched to a gene: 6. As DNA, the CDR3 is TGTGCCAGCAGAGGAGCACAGGGGGCTGGGGCCAACGTCCTGACTTTC. It is translated as CASRGAQGAGANVLTF.

This chain connects TRBV7-9 to TRBJ2-2; a weak D match, TRBD2 (5 bases). Germline V gives CDR1 SEHNR, CDR2 FQNEAQ (reference sequence). Trimming removed 10 bases at V and 2 bases at J, with 11 bases between. This CDR3 comprises 13 residues. In nucleotides, the CDR3 is TGTGCCACTACTAGACCCAACACCGGGGAGCTGTTTTTT. This encodes CATTRPNTGELFF.

V gene TRBV6-5 combines with J gene TRBJ1-1, with TRBD1 matching 8 bases. Germline CDR1 is MNHEY and CDR2 is SVGAGI. The CDR3 has 13 amino acids. V shed 6 bases and J 5 bases; nucleotides not matched to a gene: 5. The CDR3 sequence: CASSSGGITEAFF. The CDR3 DNA reads as TGTGCCAGCAGCTCAGGGGGCATAACTGAAGCTTTCTTT.